This T cell receptor beta chain was retrieved from a study of a mutant IDH1 vaccine in newly diagnosed glioma (dated by TCRdb to 2020 to 2022). About the investigation overall: Patients were given eight vaccinations, in weeks 1, 3, 5, 7, 11, 15, 19 and 23, which matched visits V03 through V10. Vaccination started 4-6 weeks after radiotherapy alone, or was given together with temozolomide cycles in the groups whose treatment included chemotherapy. Of the roughly 30 treated patients, approximately 60% were male and about 40% were female, and the mean age was around 40 years. Before enrollment, patients had received standard therapy of radiotherapy alone, temozolomide alone, or radiochemotherapy with temozolomide; most received the combination. Peripheral blood samples were drawn at six visits, namely V03 (baseline), V05, V07, V10, V12 and V13. Longitudinal TCRB deep sequencing was performed for some 25 treated patients wherever samples were available for exploratory analyses. The study at large found these results: The authors stated that sample limitations prevented analyses of patient blood samples from being reproduced. PBMC samples for TCRB deep sequencing were selected based on availability. Pseudoprogression seemed to be unrelated to changes in the top peripheral T cell clonotypes found by TCRB sequencing. Across multiple MHC alleles, vaccine-induced immune responses were seen in approximately 93% of patients.

As to this clone: Its binding antigen is unknown. No much larger clonotype is one base removed from it; base qualities were not supplied.

Libraries were prepared through the immunoSEQ multiplex PCR assay. Following the manufacturer's protocol, the hsTCRB Kit was used to amplify rearranged TCR beta chain sequences. Sequencing of TCRB libraries was carried out on an Illumina MiSeq. Under the source paper's analysis protocol: The proprietary platform of the kit vendor was used for demultiplexing, trimming and gene mapping. The immuneACCESS repertoire file appears here via TCRdb, limited to in-frame rearrangements. These files lack a portion of the clones; in checked studies, under half of the deficit traces to unresolved V genes, and the cause of the others is not known. V, J and clone size are those of that table, while D and trimming were read from the DNA. The sample yields 50,000 to 75,000 clones; roughly 80% were counted once. Jointly, the top ten make up 5.5% to 7% of the sample. What the time point label conveys for this sample: week 11, during vaccination. Each vaccine dose, consisting of 300 ug of a 20-mer mutant IDH1 peptide in Montanide, was administered subcutaneously with topical imiquimod. All donors had newly diagnosed IDH1-mutant astrocytomas of WHO grade 3 or 4 that showed loss of nuclear ATRX. The samples were drawn from NOA16, a multicentre, single-arm, open-label phase I trial in Germany that tested a mutant IDH1 peptide vaccine in humans for the first time. Genomic DNA for TCRB sequencing was extracted from EDTA blood using the DNeasy Blood and Tissue Kit.

Measured from the cysteine to the phenylalanine, the CDR3 is 13 residues long. Only CDR3 DNA remains: 39 bases, in frame from the first base. After removal of 3 bases from V and 3 bases from J, the junction retains 2 bases not matched to a gene. From the germline V gene, CDR1 is SGHRS and CDR2 is YFSETQ. The rearrangement joined TRBV5-1 to TRBJ1-1, with 7 bases aligning to TRBD1. The sequence was obtained from a middle-aged man with glioma. The material was PBMCs, obtained from a glioma patient whose treatment included an IDH1 peptide vaccine. CDR3 loop: CASSWDSDTEAFF. The nucleotide sequence reads TGCGCCAGCAGCTGGGACAGTGACACTGAAGCTTTCTTT.